Sequencing of this TCR beta chain was carried out in a study of T cell responses to AZD1222 COVID-19 vaccine. Findings and limits, study-wide: Donors were largely white British and mainly female; clonal diversity was possibly underestimated. Targets within unmutated variant regions were reportedly found for nearly half of spike-specific TCRs. Recipients of AZD1222 seropositive at baseline numbered only 5 to 7.

The germline V gene encodes CDR1 SGHTA and CDR2 FQGNSA. The CDR3 loop spans 14 amino acids. V was trimmed by 0 bases and J by 0 bases, leaving 6 bases between them. Remarks on this clone: Its specificity is not known.

Method: immunoSEQ multiplex PCR; TCRdb's copy keeps in-frame clones and lacks some. The sample contains over 65,000 clones, approximately 87% of which appear only once. The specimen was peripheral blood, collected on day 0 of AZD1222 vaccination. The source of this sequence is an adult in good health. The chain uses TRBV7-2 and TRBJ2-7; unclear D gene. CDR3 sequence: CASSLAVSSYEQYF. CDR3 in DNA: TGTGCCAGCAGCTTAGCAGTCAGCTCCTACGAGCAGTACTTC.